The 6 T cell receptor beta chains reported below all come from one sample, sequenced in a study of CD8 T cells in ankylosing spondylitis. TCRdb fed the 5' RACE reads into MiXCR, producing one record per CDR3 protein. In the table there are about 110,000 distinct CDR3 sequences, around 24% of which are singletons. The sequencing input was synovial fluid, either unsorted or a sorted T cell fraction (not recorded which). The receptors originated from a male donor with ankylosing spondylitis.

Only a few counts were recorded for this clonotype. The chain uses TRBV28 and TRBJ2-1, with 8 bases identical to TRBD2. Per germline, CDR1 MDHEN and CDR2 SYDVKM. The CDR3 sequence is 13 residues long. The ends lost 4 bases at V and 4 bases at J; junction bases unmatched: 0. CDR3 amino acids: CASSSGGYNEQFF. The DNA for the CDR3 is TGTGCCAGCAGTTCGGGAGGGTACAATGAGCAGTTCTTC.

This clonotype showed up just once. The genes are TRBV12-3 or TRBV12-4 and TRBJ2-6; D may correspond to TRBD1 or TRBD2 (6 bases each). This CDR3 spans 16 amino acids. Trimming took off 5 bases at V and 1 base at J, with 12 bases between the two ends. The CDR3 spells CASSPWGASGANVLTF. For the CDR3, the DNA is TGTGCCAGCAGTCCCTGGGGGGCGTCTGGGGCCAACGTCCTGACTTTC.

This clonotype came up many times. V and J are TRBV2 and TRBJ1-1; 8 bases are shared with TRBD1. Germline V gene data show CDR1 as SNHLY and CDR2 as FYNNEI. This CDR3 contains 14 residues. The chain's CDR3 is CVSRVQGGETEAFF. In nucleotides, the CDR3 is TGTGTCTCAAGAGTACAGGGGGGAGAGACTGAAGCTTTCTTT.

CDR3 coding DNA: TGCAGTGCTAGAGGGGGGACAGGGATCCAAGAGACCCAGTACTTC. Translation gives CSARGGTGIQETQYF. The chain is built from TRBV20-1 and TRBJ2-5; 9 positions agree with TRBD1. Germline CDR1 DFQATT, CDR2 SNEGSKA (reference sequence). V trimming: 1 base; J trimming: 1 base; junction bases outside the gene matches: 4. The length of the CDR3 is 15 residues.

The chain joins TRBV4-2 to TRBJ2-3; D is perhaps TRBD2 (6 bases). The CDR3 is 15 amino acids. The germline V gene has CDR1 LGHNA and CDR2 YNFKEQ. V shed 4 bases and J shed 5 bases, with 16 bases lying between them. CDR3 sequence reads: CASSRSGAREDTQYF. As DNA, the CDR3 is TGTGCCAGCAGCCGGTCGGGAGCTCGGGAAGATACGCAGTATTTT.

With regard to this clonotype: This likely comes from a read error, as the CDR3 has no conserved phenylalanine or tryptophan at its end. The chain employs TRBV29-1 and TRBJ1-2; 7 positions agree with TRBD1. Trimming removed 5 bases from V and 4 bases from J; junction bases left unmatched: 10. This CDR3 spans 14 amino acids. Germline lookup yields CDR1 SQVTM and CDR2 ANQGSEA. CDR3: CSVTPGTASYGYTS. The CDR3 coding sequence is TGCAGCGTTACTCCCGGGACAGCAAGCTATGGCTACACCTCC.